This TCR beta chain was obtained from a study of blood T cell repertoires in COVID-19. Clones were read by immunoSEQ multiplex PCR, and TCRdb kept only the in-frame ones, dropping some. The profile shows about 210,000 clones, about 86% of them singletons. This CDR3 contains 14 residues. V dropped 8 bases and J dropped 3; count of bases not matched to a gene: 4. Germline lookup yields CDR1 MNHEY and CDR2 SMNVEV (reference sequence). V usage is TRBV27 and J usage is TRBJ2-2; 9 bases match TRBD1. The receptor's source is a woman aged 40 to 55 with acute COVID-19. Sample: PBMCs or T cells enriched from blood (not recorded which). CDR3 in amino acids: CASGRQGDTGELFF. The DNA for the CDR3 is TGTGCCAGCGGGAGACAGGGGGACACCGGGGAGCTGTTTTTT.